This T cell receptor beta chain appears in the sequencing data of a study of monozygotic twins with cystic fibrosis. About the study: Around 3 micrograms of fragmented DNA underwent about 15 PCR cycles for library preparation.

The assay was immunoSEQ multiplex PCR, and TCRdb's table has in-frame clones only and misses some. The data hold some 22,000 clones, with roughly 97% observed a single time. V was clipped by 7 bases and J by 5 bases; unmatched bases: 8. Germline CDR1 is SNHLY and CDR2 is FYNNEI. This CDR3 is built from 14 residues. The chain has TRBV2 and TRBJ2-1; TRBD2 agrees at 7 bases. The sequence was obtained from a girl aged 10-17 years with cystic fibrosis. Material: blood. The CDR3 loop is CASNGRRGDNEQFF. The CDR3, as DNA: TGTGCCAGCAACGGCCGCCGGGGGGACAATGAGCAGTTCTTC. The full variable domain, rest sourced from reference TRBV2 and TRBJ2-1, is EPEVTQTPSHQVTQMGQEVILRCVPISNHLYFYWYRQILGQKVEFLVSFYNNEISEKSEIFDDQFSVERPDGSNFTLKIRSTKLEDSAMYFCASNGRRGDNEQFFGPGTRLTVL.